This T cell receptor beta chain was found in a study of beta chain features in type 1 diabetes. Findings and caveats of the study: At VDJ recombination sites, type 1 diabetes patients had fewer insertions and more deleted nucleotides.

Germline assignment: CDR1 SGHNT and CDR2 YYREEE (reference sequence). The CDR3 totals 14 residues. J lost 8 bases, V lost 0 bases, and 5 bases had no gene match. Expressed TCRB transcripts were sequenced, since all the RNA that had been isolated was reverse transcribed. Method: immunoSEQ multiplex PCR; TCRdb's copy keeps in-frame clones and lacks some. The table shows 250,000 to 400,000 clones, with less than 15% occurring only once. Comments on this clone: Its antigen is still unknown.

The origin of this receptor is a man aged 25 to 40 in good health. Material: central memory CD4+ T cells from blood. This sequence joins TRBV5-4 and TRBJ1-2; 9 nucleotides line up with TRBD1. CDR3 coding DNA: TGTGCCAGCAGCTTGGCGGGACAGGGTTGGGGCTACACCTTC. Its protein product is CASSLAGQGWGYTF.